The 27 T cell receptor beta chains below all came from one sample that was sequenced in a study of tissue T cells after allogeneic stem cell transplantation. Repertoires were generated with immunoSEQ multiplex PCR, while TCRdb's copy carries only in-frame clones and drops some. The sample lists over 45,000 clones, approximately 73% occurring once. The specimen sequenced was sorted cells pooled from one or two spleens. Every receptor here comes from a pool of C57BL/6 mice in good health.

As regards this clone: Each gene name is a mouse one. The read ends 1 residue early relative to the CDR3; the germline J gene fills the gap. The chain has TRBV31 and TRBJ2-3; no definite D call. This CDR3 contains 15 residues. The V and J ends lost 1 base and 0 bases respectively, with 11 bases between them. Looked up from germline, CDR1 is GKSSPN and CDR2 is SITVG. CDR3 loop: CAWSPGKTSAETLYF. The DNA read from the CDR3 is TGTGCCTGGAGTCCCGGGAAAACTAGTGCAGAAACGCTGTAT.

Of note for this clone: Germline and genes here are mouse. The DNA ends 1 residue before the CDR3 does, and the rest of the CDR3 is filled in from the germline J gene. This chain links TRBV31 with TRBJ2-5; 9 bases are a match to TRBD2. This CDR3 has 16 amino acids. The ends lost 0 bases at V and 2 bases at J; junction bases unmatched: 6. In germline, CDR1 is GKSSPN, CDR2 SITVG. The CDR3: CAWSLGWGGGQDTQYF. The covered CDR3 bases are TGTGCCTGGAGTCTAGGCTGGGGGGGTGGCCAAGACACCCAGTAC.

This clone was detected only a few times. The germline and genes are mouse ones. Sequencing ends 1 residue short of the CDR3 end; the germline J gene provides the rest. This chain connects TRBV12-1 to TRBJ2-7, with TRBD2 identical over 11 bases. The CDR3 covers 15 residues. With 1 base clipped from V and 2 bases from J, the junction kept 3 bases outside the gene matches. Per germline, CDR1 SGHSN and CDR2 HYEKVE. CDR3 bases read: TGTGCCAGCTCTCTTCCGGGACTGGGGGCCTATGAACAGTAC. Translated: CASSLPGLGAYEQY. The entire CDR3 protein reads CASSLPGLGAYEQYF.

Points on this clone: Gene names and germline match the mouse. The sequenced part of the CDR3 DNA is TGTGCCAGCAGTCTGCTGGGGGGGGTGGACACCCAGTAC. Translated: CASSLLGGVDTQY. The full-length CDR3 reads as CASSLLGGVDTQYF. This sequence joins TRBV26 and TRBJ2-5; 9 nucleotides match TRBD2. The read comes to an end 1 residue before the CDR3 does, leaving the germline J gene to fill in the end. The V and J ends lost 2 bases and 6 bases, in that order; junction bases with no gene match: 3. The germline V gene encodes CDR1 KGHPV and CDR2 FQNQEV (reference sequence). This CDR3 has 14 amino acids. Filled out from reference TRBV26 and TRBJ2-5, the complete variable domain reads NSKVIQTPRYLVKGQGQKAKMRCIPEKGHPVVFWYQQNKNNEFKFLINFQNQEVLQQIDMTEKRFSAECPSNSPCSLEIQSSEAGDSALYLCASSLLGGVDTQYFGPGTRLLVL.

Worth noting for this clone: Genes and germline are mouse. The read falls 1 residue short of the CDR3 end, and the missing part is taken from the germline J gene. The chain uses TRBV31 and TRBJ2-5; the match to TRBD2 covers 10 bases. With 1 base clipped from V and 5 bases from J, the junction kept 6 bases outside the gene matches. This CDR3 is built from 15 residues. CDR1 is GKSSPN and CDR2 is SITVG in the germline V gene. The CDR3 sequence: CAWSPDWGRGDTQYF. Partial CDR3 DNA: TGTGCCTGGAGTCCGGACTGGGGGAGAGGAGACACCCAGTAC.

As concerns this clone: All gene names here are mouse names. The read comes to an end 1 residue before the CDR3 does, leaving the germline J gene to fill in the end. V and J are TRBV26 and TRBJ1-5; D uncertain. V lost 1 base and J 9 bases, leaving 7 bases between the germline ends. Germline loops: CDR1 KGHPV, CDR2 FQNQEV (reference sequence). The CDR3 contains 12 residues. The covered CDR3 bases are TGTGCCAGCAGTCTGTTGGGGTCGGCTCCGCTT. Translation: CASSLLGSAPL. The CDR3 as a whole reads CASSLLGSAPLF.

A word on this clone: Mouse gene names and germline throughout. The CDR3 goes on 1 residue after the read ends, and that part is filled in from the germline J gene. The rearrangement joins TRBV3 to TRBJ2-5; weak D call: TRBD2 (5 bases). The CDR3 extends over 12 amino acids. The V gene's germline CDR1 is SNHLY and CDR2 FYNGKV (reference sequence). Deletions cut 3 bases from V and 6 bases from J, with 7 bases between. The CDR3 loop reads CASSFSGDTQYF. Incomplete CDR3 DNA: TGTGCCAGCAGCTTTTCTGGGGACACCCAGTAC.

This clone was seen only a few times. The gene names given are mouse names. The read stops 1 residue short of the end of the CDR3; the missing end is completed from the germline J gene. This sequence joins TRBV1 and TRBJ1-4; possible D gene TRBD1, 5 bases. The V gene's germline CDR1 is NSQYPW and CDR2 LRSPGD (reference sequence). The V and J ends lost 0 bases and 4 bases respectively, with 9 bases between them. The CDR3 is 15 amino acids. The CDR3 DNA, read in part, is TGCACCTGCAGTGCAGATCCAGGGATCAACGAAAGATTATTT. Amino acid sequence: CTCSADPGINERLF. The CDR3 reads in full as CTCSADPGINERLFF.

Worth noting for this clone: Mouse names are used for the genes. The read stops 1 residue short of the end of the CDR3; the missing end is completed from the germline J gene. The chain carries TRBV5 and TRBJ1-1; D not resolved. Germline CDR1 is LGHNA and CDR2 is YNLKQL (reference sequence). The V gene lost 0 bases and the J gene lost 4 bases, with 6 bases spanning the gap. This CDR3 spans 13 amino acids. CDR3 residues: CASSQEWVTEVFF. The CDR3 DNA, read in part, is TGTGCCAGCAGCCAAGAGTGGGTCACAGAAGTCTTC.

A remark on this clone: All gene names here are mouse names. The read terminates 1 residue ahead of where the CDR3 ends, so the germline J gene completes it. The chain has TRBV29 and TRBJ1-2, with TRBD1 matching over 7 bases. The CDR3 consists of 15 residues. Per germline, CDR1 MSHET and CDR2 SYDVDS. V lost 6 bases, J lost 0 bases, and 7 bases stayed unmatched. This CDR3 reads CASSRLGTANSDYTF. Partial CDR3 DNA: TGTGCTAGCAGCCGACTCGGGACAGCAAACTCCGACTACACC. Together with reference TRBV29 and TRBJ1-2, the CDR3 gives the full variable domain: DMKVTQMPRYLIKRMGENVLLECGQDMSHETMYWYRQDPGLGLQLIYISYDVDSNSEGDIPKGYRVSRKKREHFSLILDSAKTNQTSVYFCASSRLGTANSDYTFGSGTRLLVI.

This clone was seen more than once but under ten times. Gene labels here are mouse ones. The sequenced fragment ends 1 residue before the CDR3 boundary, so the rest is inferred from the germline J gene. The chain carries TRBV29 and TRBJ2-7; 8 bases match TRBD1. Germline CDR1 and CDR2: MSHET and SYDVDS. CDR3 length: 12 residues. Germline trimming cut 3 bases from V and 6 bases from J; bases unmatched to any gene: 1. CDR3 region: CASSLTGVEQYF. The CDR3 bases that were read are TGTGCTAGCAGTTTGACAGGGGTTGAACAGTAC.

A few counts support this clone. Mouse gene names and germline throughout. Read coverage stops 1 residue before the CDR3 terminus; the germline J gene supplies the remainder. The chain combines TRBV31 with TRBJ1-5; tentative D call: TRBD1 (5 bases). Germline lookup yields CDR1 GKSSPN and CDR2 SITVG. V shed 0 bases and J shed 1 base, with 13 bases lying between them. The CDR3 runs to 16 residues. The CDR3 sequence: CAWSLGGGGNNQAPLF. The covered CDR3 bases are TGTGCCTGGAGTCTTGGCGGGGGAGGGAACAACCAGGCTCCGCTT.

To note about this clone: The gene names given are mouse names. CDR3 DNA (partial): TGTGCAAGCAGCTTAGATTGGACAGGGGATGCTGAGCAGTTC. Its protein is CASSLDWTGDAEQF. The whole CDR3 region reads CASSLDWTGDAEQFF. The V gene is TRBV16, the J gene TRBJ2-1, with 9 bases aligning to TRBD1. The CDR3 end lies 1 residue beyond the end of the read and is filled in from the germline J gene. The CDR3 length is 15 residues. Losses at the gene ends were 0 bases for V and 5 bases for J; bases not matched to a gene: 2. Germline CDR1 reads SGHSA; CDR2 reads FRNQAP. The full variable domain, in which reference TRBV16 and TRBJ2-1 provide the parts outside the CDR3, is NAGVIQTPRHKVTGKGQEATLWCEPISGHSAVFWYRQTIVQGLEFLTYFRNQAPIDDSGMPKERFSAQMPNQSHSTLKIQSTQPQDSAVYLCASSLDWTGDAEQFFGPGTRLTVL.

Points on this clone: Gene names refer to mouse genes. From the germline J gene comes the end of the CDR3, since the read stops 1 residue before it. V gene TRBV12-2 combines with J gene TRBJ2-7, with 9 bases matching TRBD2. Looked up from germline, CDR1 is SGHLS and CDR2 is HYDKME. This CDR3 spans 14 amino acids. V lost 1 base, J lost 4 bases, and 4 bases stayed unmatched. CDR3: CASSLGDWEYEQYF. CDR3 bases read: TGTGCCAGCTCTCTTGGGGACTGGGAGTATGAACAGTAC.

A note on this clone: The genes and germline here are from mouse. The read ends 1 residue early relative to the CDR3; the germline J gene fills the gap. The J gene is TRBJ2-1, the V gene TRBV13-2; no firm D call. The V end was cut by 1 base, the J end by 0 bases, with 8 bases between. CDR3 length equals 15 residues. Looked up from germline, CDR1 is NNHNN and CDR2 is SYGAGS (reference sequence). The part of the CDR3 DNA that was read is TGTGCCAGCGGTGATTTGAGTTATAACTATGCTGAGCAGTTC. As protein: CASGDLSYNYAEQF. The CDR3, in full, reads CASGDLSYNYAEQFF.

As to this clone: All gene names here are mouse names. The read comes to an end 1 residue before the CDR3 does, leaving the germline J gene to fill in the end. This rearrangement joins TRBV1 to TRBJ1-2; D not certain. Germline loops: CDR1 NSQYPW, CDR2 LRSPGD (reference sequence). The CDR3 contains 14 residues. The V end was cut by 0 bases, the J end by 0 bases, with 5 bases between. CDR3 region: CTCSADSPNSDYTF. The sequenced CDR3 bases are TGCACCTGCAGTGCAGATTCACCAAACTCCGACTACACC.

To note about this clone: Gene names refer to mouse genes. The read is 1 residue too short to cover the CDR3 end, so that end is filled in from the germline J gene. The chain recombines TRBV1 with TRBJ2-4; tentative D call: TRBD2 (6 bases). Looked up from germline, CDR1 is NSQYPW and CDR2 is LRSPGD (reference sequence). V dropped 0 bases and J dropped 0 bases, with 7 bases sitting between them. The CDR3 extends over 15 amino acids. The CDR3 DNA, read in part, is TGCACCTGCAGTGCAGATGGGGGTAGTCAAAACACCTTGTAC. As protein: CTCSADGGSQNTLY. The whole CDR3 protein reads CTCSADGGSQNTLYF.

A note on this clone: Gene names and germline refer to mouse. CDR3 in amino acids: CASSFSGGAETLYF. CDR3 bases read: TGTGCCAGCAGTTTTTCTGGGGGGGCAGAAACGCTGTAT. The chain recombines TRBV15 with TRBJ2-3; 8 bases match TRBD2. The CDR3 is cut off 1 residue early in the read; its end comes from the germline J gene. The CDR3 loop spans 14 amino acids. Looked up from germline, CDR1 is SGHND and CDR2 is FRSKSL. After removal of 3 bases from V and 3 bases from J, the junction contained 2 bases not matched to a gene.

Of note for this clone: The gene names here belong to mouse. The read ends 1 residue before the CDR3 terminus; that terminus is restored from the germline J gene. The chain uses TRBV13-3 and TRBJ2-4; 7 bases agree with TRBD1. Losses at the gene ends were 6 bases for V and 4 bases for J; bases not matched to a gene: 2. Germline loops: CDR1 NNHDY, CDR2 SYVADS. This CDR3 is built from 12 residues. CDR3: CASTGTENTLYF. The sequenced part of the CDR3 DNA is TGTGCCAGCACAGGGACAGAAAACACCTTGTAC.

Concerning this clone itself: Mouse names are used for the genes. From the germline J gene comes the end of the CDR3, since the read stops 1 residue before it. The V gene is TRBV16, the J gene TRBJ2-4; D is possibly TRBD1 (5 bases). Germline V gene sequence: CDR1 SGHSA, CDR2 FRNQAP. Trimming shortened V by 3 bases and J by 3 bases, and 7 bases separated the two germline ends. The CDR3 sequence is 13 residues long. The CDR3 here is CASSFQGQNTLYF. Incomplete CDR3 DNA: TGTGCAAGCAGCTTCCAGGGCCAAAACACCTTGTAC.

In regard to this clone: Gene and germline names: mouse. The CDR3 end lies 1 residue beyond the end of the read and is filled in from the germline J gene. The J gene is TRBJ2-5, the V gene TRBV12-2; TRBD2 agrees at 11 bases. The germline V gene encodes CDR1 SGHLS and CDR2 HYDKME. With V trimmed by 0 bases and J by 2 bases, 0 bases remained unmatched. This CDR3 has 15 residues. CDR3 DNA, as far as it was read: TGTGCCAGCTCTCTCGACTGGGGGGGCCAAGACACCCAGTAC. Its translation is CASSLDWGGQDTQY. The entire CDR3 sequence reads CASSLDWGGQDTQYF.

With respect to this clone: Mouse names are used for the genes. Read sequence stops 1 residue before the CDR3 end, and the germline J gene provides the missing end. The chain couples TRBV15 to TRBJ2-4; no clear D gene. Trimming took off 3 bases at V and 1 base at J, with 2 bases between the two ends. CDR3 length equals 12 residues. In germline, CDR1 is SGHND, CDR2 FRSKSL. Partial CDR3 DNA: TGTGCCAGCAGTTTGGGTCAAAACACCTTGTAC. Translated, it gives CASSLGQNTLY. The entire CDR3 protein is CASSLGQNTLYF.

In regard to this clone: Gene names are mouse gene names. Read coverage stops 1 residue before the CDR3 terminus; the germline J gene supplies the remainder. The rearrangement joins TRBV2 to TRBJ2-5; D may be TRBD2 (5 bases). This CDR3 has 13 residues. The germline V gene has CDR1 LGHNA and CDR2 YSYQKL. V lost 0 bases, J lost 5 bases, and 6 bases lay in between. Here the CDR3 reads CASSQDLGDTQYF. The DNA read from the CDR3 is TGTGCCAGCAGCCAAGACCTGGGAGACACCCAGTAC.

Comment on this clone: Mouse names are used for the genes. The CDR3 end lies 1 residue beyond the end of the read and is filled in from the germline J gene. The V and J genes are TRBV19 and TRBJ2-4; TRBD2 is a possible D gene (6 bases). The CDR3 is 16 residues long. Germline CDR1 and CDR2: FNHDT and SITEND (reference sequence). Trimming shortened V by 0 bases and J by 0 bases, and 11 bases separated the two germline ends. The chain's CDR3 is CASSIANWASQNTLYF. The sequenced CDR3 bases are TGTGCCAGCAGTATAGCGAACTGGGCTAGTCAAAACACCTTGTAC. The full variable domain, in which reference TRBV19 and TRBJ2-4 provide the parts outside the CDR3, is GGIITQTPKFLIGQEGQKLTLKCQQNFNHDTMYWYRQDSGKGLRLIYYSITENDLQKGDLSEGYDASREKKSSFSLTVTSAQKNEMAVFLCASSIANWASQNTLYFGAGTRLSVL.

With respect to this clone: Gene names follow the mouse nomenclature. The sequenced fragment ends 1 residue before the CDR3 boundary, so the rest is inferred from the germline J gene. The V and J genes are TRBV3 and TRBJ2-1; 9 bases fit TRBD1. Germline trimming cut 5 bases from V and 4 bases from J; bases unmatched to any gene: 3. Germline CDR1 SNHLY, CDR2 FYNGKV (reference sequence). This CDR3 comprises 14 residues. The part of the CDR3 DNA that was read is TGTGCCAGCAGCCCCGGGACAGGGTATGCTGAGCAGTTC. Translated: CASSPGTGYAEQF. The whole CDR3 region reads CASSPGTGYAEQFF.

This clone came up once. Gene names refer to mouse genes. The CDR3 end lies 1 residue beyond the end of the read and is filled in from the germline J gene. The chain combines TRBV19 with TRBJ1-2; 9 bases match TRBD1. The CDR3 is 14 amino acids. Germline trimming cut 6 bases from V and 0 bases from J; bases unmatched to any gene: 3. The V gene's germline CDR1 is FNHDT and CDR2 SITEND (reference sequence). The CDR3 bases that were read are TGTGCCAGCACCGGGACAGGGACAAACTCCGACTACACC. Its translation is CASTGTGTNSDYT. The entire CDR3 protein reads CASTGTGTNSDYTF.

The table lists this clone with a few counts. Any gene name here is a mouse gene name. Coverage ceases 1 residue before the CDR3 finishes, and the germline J gene fills in the end. The chain links TRBV26 to TRBJ2-7; 7 bases align to TRBD2. In germline, CDR1 is KGHPV, CDR2 FQNQEV (reference sequence). CDR3 length equals 14 residues. V shed 4 bases and J 0 bases; nucleotides not matched to a gene: 3. CDR3 bases read: TGTGCCAGCAGTCCCGACTGGGTCTCCTATGAACAGTAC. Protein product: CASSPDWVSYEQY. The whole CDR3 is CASSPDWVSYEQYF. Using reference TRBV26 and TRBJ2-7 for the parts outside the CDR3, the full variable domain is NSKVIQTPRYLVKGQGQKAKMRCIPEKGHPVVFWYQQNKNNEFKFLINFQNQEVLQQIDMTEKRFSAECPSNSPCSLEIQSSEAGDSALYLCASSPDWVSYEQYFGPGTRLTVL.